This TCR beta chain was captured by sequencing in a study of lymphopenia after photon versus proton radiotherapy. Using immunoSEQ multiplex PCR, the repertoire was profiled, and TCRdb retains in-frame clones only, with some absent. The sample records 150,000 or so clones, approximately 91% being singletons. CDR3 length equals 11 residues. With 6 bases removed from V and 3 bases from J, the gap between germline ends came to 5 bases. Germline V CDR1 and CDR2: WSHSY, SAAADI. The starting material was peripheral blood, obtained from a patient treated with photon-based radiotherapy. This chain joins TRBV10-2 and TRBJ1-1; D remains unclear. This receptor was obtained from a man aged 50 to 59 with gastric cancer. The CDR3 here is CASRQDTEAFF. In nucleotides, the CDR3 is TGCGCCAGCAGGCAGGACACTGAAGCTTTCTTT.